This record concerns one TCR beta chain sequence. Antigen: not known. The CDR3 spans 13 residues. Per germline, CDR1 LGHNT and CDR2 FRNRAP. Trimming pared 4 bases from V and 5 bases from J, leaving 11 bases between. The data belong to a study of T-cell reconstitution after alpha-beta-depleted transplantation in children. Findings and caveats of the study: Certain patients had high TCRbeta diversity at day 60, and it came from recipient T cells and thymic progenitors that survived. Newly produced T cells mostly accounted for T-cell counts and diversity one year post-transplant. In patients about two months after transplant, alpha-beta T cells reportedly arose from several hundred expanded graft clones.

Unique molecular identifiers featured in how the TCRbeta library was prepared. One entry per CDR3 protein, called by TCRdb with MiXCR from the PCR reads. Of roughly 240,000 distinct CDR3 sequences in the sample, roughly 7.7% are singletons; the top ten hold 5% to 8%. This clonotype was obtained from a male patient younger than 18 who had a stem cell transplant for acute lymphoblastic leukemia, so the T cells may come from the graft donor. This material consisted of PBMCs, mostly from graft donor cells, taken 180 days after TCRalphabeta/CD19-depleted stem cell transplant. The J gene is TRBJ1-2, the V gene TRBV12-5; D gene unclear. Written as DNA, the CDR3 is TGTGCTAGTGGTTCCGGACGGATGTATGGCTACACCTTC. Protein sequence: CASGSGRMYGYTF.